What follows are 26 T cell receptor beta chains derived from one specimen sequenced in a study of cytomegalovirus exposure and HLA in healthy donors. The PCR used 60 Vbeta and 13 Jbeta primers. TCRdb keeps only in-frame clones here, not all; method: immunoSEQ multiplex PCR. The sample records under 250,000 clones, 79% being singletons. Sequencing was done on a sample of PBMCs. The receptors originated from a middle-aged man in good health and CMV-seronegative.

The chain couples TRBV9 to TRBJ2-5; TRBD2 matches 8 bases. The V segment lost 1 base and the J segment 3 bases; nucleotides outside the gene matches: 8. This CDR3 spans 16 amino acids. CDR1 and CDR2 (germline): SGDLS, YYNGEE. The CDR3 protein is CASSVRGAGGEETQYF. CDR3 in DNA: TGTGCCAGCAGCGTACGAGGGGCGGGAGGTGAAGAGACCCAGTACTTC.

The chain combines TRBV27 with TRBJ2-1, with 8 bases fitting TRBD2. Germline CDR1 reads MNHEY; CDR2 reads SMNVEV (reference sequence). The CDR3 runs 15 residues. The ends lost 5 bases at V and 6 bases at J; junction bases unmatched: 9. The CDR3 sequence: CASSGQAGVGNEQFF. In nucleotides, the CDR3 is TGTGCCAGCAGTGGCCAAGCGGGAGTGGGCAATGAGCAGTTCTTC.

V is TRBV6-6 and J is TRBJ2-2, with TRBD2 matching 14 bases. The length of the CDR3 is 15 residues. The ends lost 5 bases at V and 6 bases at J; junction bases unmatched: 2. Germline V gives CDR1 MNHNY, CDR2 SVGAGI (reference sequence). CDR3 region: CASSRLAGGPGELFF. For the CDR3, the DNA is TGTGCCAGCAGTCGACTAGCGGGAGGGCCCGGGGAGCTGTTTTTT.

This clone was counted a single time. The chain couples TRBV2 to TRBJ2-5; tentatively, D is TRBD1 (6 bases). The J call may be faulty, since TRBJ2-7 better matches the DNA end. Germline CDR1 SNHLY, CDR2 FYNNEI. This CDR3 is 12 amino acids long. CDR3 nucleotides: TGTGCCAGCAGTCGGACAGTCTACGAGCAGTACTTC. Translating it yields CASSRTVYEQYF.

This chain joins TRBV7-3 and TRBJ1-1; 12 bases map to TRBD1. CDR3 length: 19 residues. The J segment lost 3 bases and the V segment lost 4 bases, leaving 15 bases of the junction unmatched. CDR1 and CDR2 from the germline V gene are SGHTA and FQGTGA. CDR3 DNA: TGTGCCAGCAGCTCAAGCCCAACCGGGACAGGGGGCGTTCACACTGAAGCTTTCTTT. Its translation is CASSSSPTGTGGVHTEAFF.

The V call is TRBV6-5, the J call TRBJ1-5, with 7 bases matching TRBD1. The CDR3 is 14 residues long. CDR1 and CDR2 from the germline V gene are MNHEY and SVGAGI. With V trimmed by 6 bases and J by 6 bases, 8 bases remained unmatched. As DNA, the CDR3 is TGTGCCAGCAGACCCGACAGGGCAGGTCAGCCCCAGCATTTT. It translates to CASRPDRAGQPQHF.

The gene calls are TRBV6-6 and TRBJ2-7, with no clear D. Trimming shortened V by 7 bases and J by 1 base, and 11 bases separated the two germline ends. The CDR3 is 13 residues long. Germline assignment: CDR1 MNHNY and CDR2 SVGAGI (reference sequence). CDR3 in amino acids: CASTPPGSYEQYF. The CDR3 DNA reads TGTGCCAGCACCCCTCCAGGTTCCTACGAGCAGTACTTC.

V usage is TRBV5-5 and J usage is TRBJ2-4, with 10 bases that match TRBD1. Germline V gene data show CDR1 as SGHKS and CDR2 as YYEKEE (reference sequence). CDR3 size: 17 residues. V dropped 1 base and J dropped 1; count of bases not matched to a gene: 5. This CDR3 reads CASSLSGTGEAKNIQYF. CDR3 in DNA: TGTGCCAGCAGCTTGTCCGGGACAGGGGAGGCCAAAAACATTCAGTACTTC.

The chain recombines TRBV5-6 with TRBJ1-4, with 8 nucleotides matching TRBD1. V gave up 4 bases and J gave up 6 bases; unmatched junction bases: 5. The CDR3 loop spans 14 amino acids. The germline V gene has CDR1 SGHDT and CDR2 YYEEEE. CDR3 protein: CASSPVTGDEKLFF. The CDR3 DNA sequence: TGTGCCAGCAGCCCCGTGACAGGGGATGAAAAACTGTTTTTT.

In its sample, this clone was seen once. The J gene is TRBJ2-7, the V gene TRBV5-5; 8 bases are shared with TRBD1. J lost 6 bases, V lost 0 bases, and 14 bases had no gene match. The CDR3 runs 17 residues. Germline values: CDR1 SGHKS, CDR2 YYEKEE (reference sequence). The CDR3 here is CASSLAVVTGGIGEQYF. The CDR3 DNA follows: TGTGCCAGCAGCTTGGCGGTAGTCACAGGGGGGATCGGCGAGCAGTACTTC.

This clone has a handful of counts. V is TRBV20-1 and J is TRBJ2-1; D uncertain. The germline CDR1 and CDR2 sequences are DFQATT and SNEGSKA (reference sequence). Trimming left V 5 bases short and J 10 bases short, with 12 bases between. The CDR3 is 11 residues long. This chain's CDR3 is CSAGPSREQFF. CDR3 nucleotide sequence: TGCAGTGCTGGCCCCTCTCGCGAGCAGTTCTTC.

The table lists this clone with a few counts. The chain carries TRBV27 and TRBJ2-7; TRBD1 might be the D (6 bases). Germline CDR1 is MNHEY and CDR2 is SMNVEV (reference sequence). V was trimmed by 5 bases and J by 7 bases, leaving 21 bases between them. This CDR3 has 15 amino acids. The CDR3 spells CASSPQTGRVREQYF. CDR3 coding DNA: TGTGCCAGCAGTCCGCAGACAGGACGGGTAAGGGAGCAGTACTTC.

V usage is TRBV5-5 and J usage is TRBJ1-4; D remains unclear. The CDR3 extends over 12 amino acids. V shed 3 bases and J shed 7 bases, with 7 bases lying between them. Germline-derived CDR1 and CDR2 are SGHKS and YYEKEE (reference sequence). CDR3 sequence: CASSSRGEKLFF. The CDR3 coding sequence is TGTGCCAGCAGCTCGCGAGGTGAAAAACTGTTTTTT.

V usage is TRBV30 and J usage is TRBJ2-7, with 8 bases lining up with TRBD1. The CDR3 length is 15 residues. V lost 0 bases and J lost 2; bases outside the gene matches: 6. Germline-derived CDR1 and CDR2 are GTSNPN and SVGIG (reference sequence). This chain's CDR3 is CAWSVSWDRTYEQYF. As DNA, the CDR3 is TGTGCCTGGAGTGTAAGTTGGGACAGGACCTACGAGCAGTACTTC.

The chain recombines TRBV7-9 with TRBJ1-2, with a weak D call TRBD1 (6 bases). Between the trimmed V and J ends, which lost 5 bases and 6 bases, there was a span of 10 bases. This CDR3 contains 12 residues. The germline gives CDR1 SEHNR, CDR2 FQNEAQ (reference sequence). The CDR3 DNA sequence: TGTGCCAGCAGCGCTTCAGGGGATGGCTACACCTTC. Its translation: CASSASGDGYTF.

This clone was observed a few times. The V gene is TRBV6-5, the J gene TRBJ2-5; TRBD1 aligns across 7 bases. This CDR3 has 15 residues. Germline CDR1 reads MNHEY; CDR2 reads SVGAGI. Trimming at V came to 5 bases and at J to 0 bases, leaving 6 bases not matched to a gene. CDR3 coding DNA: TGTGCCAGCAGTCCCGACAGGGCCTACCAAGAGACCCAGTACTTC. This translates into CASSPDRAYQETQYF.

V is TRBV15 and J is TRBJ2-3, with TRBD2 matching over 7 bases. The germline V gene encodes CDR1 LNHNV and CDR2 YYDKDF (reference sequence). The CDR3 is 16 residues long. Losses at the gene ends were 6 bases for V and 3 bases for J; bases not matched to a gene: 12. CDR3 DNA sequence: TGTGCCACCAGGACCGTCCTAGCGGCAGCTACAGATACGCAGTATTTT. This translates into CATRTVLAAATDTQYF.

The chain is built from TRBV12-5 and TRBJ1-5, with D maybe TRBD1 (6 bases). CDR1 and CDR2 from the germline V gene are LGHNT and FRNRAP. V lost 3 bases and J 4 bases, leaving 10 bases between the germline ends. The CDR3 sequence is 14 residues long. CDR3 amino acids: CASGLGQPNQPQHF. CDR3 nucleotide sequence: TGTGCTAGTGGTTTAGGACAGCCTAATCAGCCCCAGCATTTT. Complete variable domain (other parts from reference TRBV12-5 and TRBJ1-5): DARVTQTPRHKVTEMGQEVTMRCQPILGHNTVFWYRQTMMQGLELLAYFRNRAPLDDSGMPKDRFSAEMPDATLATLKIQPSEPRDSAVYFCASGLGQPNQPQHFGDGTRLSIL.

The rearrangement joins TRBV28 to TRBJ2-7; D is ambiguous. CDR1 is MDHEN and CDR2 is SYDVKM in the germline V gene. The CDR3 consists of 15 residues. Trimming took 4 bases from V and 2 from J, leaving 15 bases between them. CDR3 loop: CASSSPRSSTYEQYF. The CDR3 DNA sequence: TGTGCCAGCAGTTCTCCCCGTAGCTCGACCTACGAGCAGTACTTC.

The CDR3 coding sequence is TGTGCCAGTAGCGCCGGGACTAGCGGGAGCGGGGAGCAGTTCTTC. Residues: CASSAGTSGSGEQFF. V usage is TRBV19 and J usage is TRBJ2-1; 14 bases align to TRBD2. V shed 6 bases, J shed 10 bases, and the junction held 8 bases outside the gene matches. CDR3 length equals 15 residues. Per germline, CDR1 LNHDA and CDR2 SQIVND (reference sequence).

This chain connects TRBV5-8 to TRBJ1-5; a possible D gene is TRBD1 (5 bases). V was clipped by 2 bases and J by 2 bases, with 8 bases between them. Germline V lookup: CDR1 SGHTS, CDR2 YDEGEE. The CDR3 is 14 residues long. The CDR3 bases are TGTGCCAGCAGCTTTCGGGGGGGCAATCAGCCCCAGCATTTT. Translating gives CASSFRGGNQPQHF. The complete variable domain, with remaining parts taken from reference TRBV5-8 and TRBJ1-5, reads EAGVTQSPTHLIKTRGQQATLRCSPISGHTSVYWYQQALGLGLQFLLWYDEGEERNRGNFPPRFSGRQFPNYSSELNVNALELEDSALYLCASSFRGGNQPQHFGDGTRLSIL.

The rearrangement uses TRBV28 and TRBJ2-7, with a possible D match to TRBD1 (6 bases). The CDR3 runs to 14 residues. Germline CDR1 and CDR2: MDHEN and SYDVKM. The V end lost 8 bases, the J end lost 1 base, and 15 bases lay between the germline ends. The CDR3 nucleotides read TGTGCCAGCTTCCAACAGGGAATATCCTACGAGCAGTACTTC. Residues: CASFQQGISYEQYF.

This clone was observed once. The chain has TRBV11-2 and TRBJ1-5; D unresolved. The CDR3 spans 17 residues. CDR1 and CDR2 (germline): SGHAT, FQNNGV. Trimming cost V 1 base and J 3 bases, with 16 bases left between them. Here the CDR3 reads CASSLGSGNGVNQPQHF. The CDR3 DNA follows: TGTGCCAGCAGCTTAGGGTCGGGTAACGGTGTCAATCAGCCCCAGCATTTT.

The rearrangement uses TRBV5-1 and TRBJ2-2; D might be TRBD1 (6 bases). Germline V lookup: CDR1 SGHRS, CDR2 YFSETQ. The CDR3 extends over 14 amino acids. V was shortened by 2 bases and J by 7 bases, with 12 bases between the two germline ends. The CDR3 DNA is TGCGCCAGCAGCTTCGGACAGCTCGACGGGGAGCTGTTTTTT. Translation: CASSFGQLDGELFF.

The chain recombines TRBV19 with TRBJ2-2, with 11 bases that match TRBD2. Germline assignment: CDR1 LNHDA and CDR2 SQIVND (reference sequence). Unmatched junction bases numbered 2, after V lost 8 bases and J lost 6 bases. The CDR3 spans 13 residues. The CDR3 region is CASGTSGAGELFF. CDR3 DNA: TGTGCCAGTGGGACTAGCGGCGCCGGGGAGCTGTTTTTT.

The gene calls are TRBV6-4 and TRBJ1-5; the D gene is possibly TRBD1 (5 bases). V lost 5 bases, J lost 7 bases, and 12 bases lay in between. This CDR3 is 13 amino acids long. The V gene's germline CDR1 is MRHNA and CDR2 SNTAGT. CDR3 DNA: TGTGCCAGCAGTACGGGGGAAGGGCAGCCCCAGCATTTT. Translating it yields CASSTGEGQPQHF.